What follows is one TCR beta chain and its context. The data were taken from a study of blood T cell repertoires in COVID-19. Source study methods: Estimation of nucleated cell counts was performed using reference gene primer amplification. Libraries were prepared by immunoSEQ multiplex PCR; TCRdb keeps only in-frame clonotypes and omits some of them. The V and J calls and clone size were taken over from that table, and D and trimming were inferred from the DNA. Here the sample spans 20,000 or so clones, about 90% being singletons. The sequence was obtained from a human donor in a cohort sampled during active COVID-19. The sequenced sample consisted of peripheral blood.

CDR3 coding DNA: TGCAGCGTTGACCGCCGGGGCAATGAGCAGTTCTTC. It specifies CSVDRRGNEQFF. The chain carries TRBV29-1 and TRBJ2-1; a weak D match, TRBD2 (5 bases). CDR1 is SQVTM, CDR2 ANQGSEA, per germline. This CDR3 region has 12 residues. Trimming removed 3 bases at V and 6 bases at J, with 9 bases between.